Listed here are 14 T cell receptor beta chains from one sample, sequenced in a study of lymphopenia after photon versus proton radiotherapy. Profiling relied on immunoSEQ multiplex PCR, and the TCRdb table lists in-frame clones only, not all of them. There are 40,000 or so clones in the sample; around nine tenths occur only once, and roughly 15% lies in the top ten. The material sequenced was peripheral blood, taken from a patient treated with photon-based radiotherapy. These receptors were obtained from a man aged 55 to 70 with cholangiocarcinoma.

The chain carries TRBV5-6 and TRBJ2-3; no clear D gene. The CDR3 runs 16 residues. Looked up from germline, CDR1 is SGHDT and CDR2 is YYEEEE. Trimming pared 9 bases from V and 0 bases from J, leaving 20 bases between. CDR3 amino acids: CATRVGLNPSTDTQYF. The CDR3 nucleotides read TGTGCCACACGCGTGGGCCTTAACCCTAGCACAGATACGCAGTATTTT.

The chain recombines TRBV28 with TRBJ1-6; D is perhaps TRBD1 (5 bases). Trimming took 6 bases from V and 5 from J, leaving 20 bases between them. The CDR3 covers 17 residues. Germline CDR1 and CDR2: MDHEN and SYDVKM. CDR3 protein: CASRDRGTGTNNSPLHF. The DNA for the CDR3 is TGTGCCAGCAGAGACAGAGGGACCGGGACTAATAATTCACCCCTCCACTTT.

V is TRBV7-2 and J is TRBJ2-5; 7 bases line up with TRBD1. The germline V gene has CDR1 SGHTA and CDR2 FQGNSA. The junction had 6 bases not matched to a gene; V was cut back by 6 bases and J by 2 bases. The CDR3 runs to 14 residues. CDR3 coding DNA: TGTGCCAGCAGTTCAGGGACAGCACAAGAGACCCAGTACTTC. This gives the protein CASSSGTAQETQYF.

This clone was observed once. V and J are TRBV5-1 and TRBJ1-2; possibly TRBD1 for D (5 bases). CDR3 length: 14 amino acids. Germline CDR1 SGHRS, CDR2 YFSETQ. Trimming stripped 0 bases from V and 4 bases from J, with 10 bases between. Written as DNA, the CDR3 is TGCGCCAGCAGCTTGGAAGGGGCGGGCTATGGCTACACCTTC. Its translation: CASSLEGAGYGYTF.

This sequence joins TRBV5-4 and TRBJ2-5; 13 bases are shared with TRBD2. The CDR3 length is 17 residues. Germline V CDR1 and CDR2: SGHNT, YYREEE (reference sequence). With 4 bases clipped from V and 0 bases from J, the junction kept 6 bases outside the gene matches. CDR3 region: CASSPGLAGSNQETQYF. CDR3 nucleotides: TGTGCCAGCAGCCCGGGACTAGCGGGATCGAACCAAGAGACCCAGTACTTC.

This chain connects TRBV4-2 to TRBJ1-2; the D gene is possibly TRBD1 (5 bases). Trimming left V 5 bases short and J 6 bases short, with 13 bases between. The CDR3 is 13 residues long. The germline CDR1 and CDR2 sequences are LGHNA and YNFKEQ. CDR3 nucleotide sequence: TGTGCCAGCAGCTTGCCAGGGAATGATGGCTACACCTTC. It codes for CASSLPGNDGYTF.

The gene calls are TRBV4-2 and TRBJ1-5; D is uncertain. V gave up 0 bases and J gave up 6 bases, with 6 bases separating them. Germline V lookup: CDR1 LGHNA, CDR2 YNFKEQ. This CDR3 contains 13 residues. CDR3 sequence reads: CASSQDTVQPQHF. CDR3 DNA sequence: TGTGCCAGCAGCCAAGATACGGTTCAGCCCCAGCATTTT.

The chain couples TRBV19 to TRBJ2-3, with 14 bases that match TRBD2. The CDR3 contains 16 residues. Looked up from germline, CDR1 is LNHDA and CDR2 is SQIVND (reference sequence). The V segment lost 4 bases and the J segment 2 bases; nucleotides outside the gene matches: 2. In DNA form, the CDR3 reads TGTGCCAGTAGTAGGACTAGCGGGGGGTACACAGATACGCAGTATTTT. This codes for CASSRTSGGYTDTQYF.

The J gene is TRBJ2-1, the V gene TRBV11-3; no firm D call. Germline CDR1 SGHNT, CDR2 YENEEA. V lost 5 bases to trimming and J lost 1 base, with 6 bases between them. The CDR3 is 13 amino acids. The CDR3 DNA reads TGTGCCAGCAGCACCTGGTCCTACAATGAGCAGTTCTTC. This sequence encodes CASSTWSYNEQFF.

This chain links TRBV5-1 with TRBJ2-3; 13 bases fit TRBD2. V dropped 4 bases and J dropped 2; count of bases not matched to a gene: 4. This CDR3 is 16 amino acids long. From germline, CDR1 is SGHRS and CDR2 YFSETQ. The CDR3 here is CASSKGTSGDTDTQYF. CDR3 DNA sequence: TGCGCCAGCAGCAAAGGGACTAGCGGGGACACAGATACGCAGTATTTT.

The chain has TRBV11-3 and TRBJ2-1; 10 nucleotides agree with TRBD2. V lost 5 bases, J lost 8 bases, and 6 bases stayed unmatched. Germline CDR1 SGHNT, CDR2 YENEEA. This CDR3 is built from 14 residues. The CDR3 region is CASSEAGGFDEQFF. The DNA of the CDR3 is TGTGCCAGCAGCGAAGCGGGGGGGTTCGATGAGCAGTTCTTC.

The chain uses TRBV7-2 and TRBJ2-7, with a possible D match to TRBD2 (6 bases). Germline CDR1 is SGHTA and CDR2 is FQGNSA. The V gene lost 5 bases and the J gene lost 1 base, with 18 bases spanning the gap. The CDR3 sequence is 16 residues long. CDR3 sequence (DNA): TGTGCCAGCAGCAACGGGGGAGGACTCCGTTCCTACGAGCAGTACTTC. Its protein product is CASSNGGGLRSYEQYF.

This rearrangement joins TRBV5-4 to TRBJ1-3, with a possible D match to TRBD1 (6 bases). CDR3 length: 14 amino acids. The V end lost 2 bases, the J end lost 4 bases, and 10 bases lay between the germline ends. Germline CDR1 reads SGHNT; CDR2 reads YYREEE (reference sequence). In nucleotides, the CDR3 is TGTGCCAGCAGCTTATGGGGGCGCGGAAACACCATATATTTT. Residues: CASSLWGRGNTIYF. Using reference TRBV5-4 and TRBJ1-3 for the parts outside the CDR3, the full variable domain is ETGVTQSPTHLIKTRGQQVTLRCSSQSGHNTVSWYQQALGQGPQFIFQYYREEENGRGNFPPRFSGLQFPNYSSELNVNALELDDSALYLCASSLWGRGNTIYFGEGSWLTVV.

The chain combines TRBV28 with TRBJ2-3; a weak D match, TRBD1 (6 bases). The CDR3 sequence is 16 residues long. CDR1 and CDR2 from the germline V gene are MDHEN and SYDVKM. The V gene lost 6 bases and the J gene lost 6 bases, with 22 bases spanning the gap. The CDR3 is CASSPSDGRGSDTQYF. The CDR3 DNA reads TGTGCCAGCAGCCCCTCTGACGGAAGGGGGTCGGATACGCAGTATTTT.